This T cell receptor beta chain was obtained from a study of yellow fever vaccine responses in identical twins. Study-wide results and limits: Twins' vaccine T cell response reportedly gave the appearance of partial convergence and partial personalization.

TCRdb itself ran the RT-PCR reads through MiXCR, one entry per CDR3 protein. The data show more than 4,500 distinct CDR3 sequences, 55% to 75% seen once. V gave up 10 bases and J gave up 0 bases, with 13 bases separating them. This CDR3 is 13 amino acids long. The germline V gene has CDR1 ENHRY and CDR2 SYGVKD. This clonotype appeared a few times. The antigen is unknown. The sequenced sample was T cells from blood (PBMCs), unsorted or a sorted subset (not recorded which), obtained before or after yellow fever vaccination (not recorded which). The rearrangement links TRBV10-3 to TRBJ2-7; maybe TRBD2 (6 bases). The TCR was taken from a woman aged 18-29 years who received the yellow fever vaccine. CDR3 residues: CATAGRLSYEQYF. CDR3 DNA sequence: TGTGCCACCGCGGGACGCCTCTCCTACGAGCAGTACTTC.